Shown below are 9 T cell receptor beta chains from a single sample sequenced in a study of OX40 agonist ivuxolimab in advanced cancers. Here immunoSEQ multiplex PCR was the method, and the copy in TCRdb shows in-frame clones only, minus some. The sample yields about 91,000 clones, more than 80% seen once. The material was CD4+ or CD8+ T cells sorted from blood, obtained in a trial of the OX40 agonist ivuxolimab. The receptors were sampled from an adult with an advanced solid tumor such as melanoma, head and neck, liver or kidney cancer.

The rearrangement joins TRBV7-2 to TRBJ2-1; TRBD2 matches at 8 bases. Germline V gene sequence: CDR1 SGHTA, CDR2 FQGNSA. J lost 0 bases, V lost 4 bases, and 8 bases had no gene match. The CDR3 contains 17 residues. CDR3 nucleotides: TGTGCCAGCAGCTCGGGACTAGGGGGGAGCTCCTACAATGAGCAGTTCTTC. It yields the protein CASSSGLGGSSYNEQFF.

The chain uses TRBV5-4 and TRBJ2-5; 9 positions match TRBD2. Germline values: CDR1 SGHNT, CDR2 YYREEE (reference sequence). J gave up 4 bases and V 4 bases, and 8 bases lay outside the gene matches. This CDR3 region has 15 residues. CDR3 DNA: TGTGCCAGCAGCCGGAAAGGGACTAGCTTAGAGACCCAGTACTTC. Encoded protein: CASSRKGTSLETQYF.

This chain uses TRBV7-9 with TRBJ1-2, with D hard to call. Deletions cut 5 bases from V and 2 bases from J, with 12 bases between. This CDR3 spans 14 amino acids. CDR1 SEHNR and CDR2 FQNEAQ come from the germline V gene (reference sequence). The CDR3 region has the DNA TGTGCCAGCAGCAAACCCGGGGAAAACTATGGCTACACCTTC. It translates to CASSKPGENYGYTF.

V is TRBV5-4 and J is TRBJ2-5; D is uncertain. Deletions cut 0 bases from V and 1 base from J, with 7 bases between. Germline assignment: CDR1 SGHNT and CDR2 YYREEE (reference sequence). The CDR3 is made up of 14 amino acids. CDR3 amino acids: CASSLAGTQETQYF. The CDR3 nucleotides are TGTGCCAGCAGCTTGGCGGGTACCCAAGAGACCCAGTACTTC.

This sequence joins TRBV29-1 and TRBJ2-5, with 9 bases that match TRBD2. The CDR3 totals 12 residues. In germline, CDR1 is SQVTM, CDR2 ANQGSEA. The junction had 4 bases not matched to a gene; V was cut back by 7 bases and J by 4 bases. CDR3 DNA: TGCAGCGCTGGGACTAGCCCAGAGACCCAGTACTTC. The encoded protein is CSAGTSPETQYF. Combining the CDR3 with reference TRBV29-1 and TRBJ2-5 gives the whole variable domain SAVISQKPSRDICQRGTSLTIQCQVDSQVTMMFWYRQQPGQSLTLIATANQGSEATYESGFVIDKFPISRPNLTFSTLTVSNMSPEDSSIYLCSAGTSPETQYFGPGTRLLVL.

The chain employs TRBV15 and TRBJ2-1, with 7 bases identical to TRBD2. Germline CDR1 LNHNV, CDR2 YYDKDF (reference sequence). The ends lost 1 base at V and 7 bases at J; junction bases unmatched: 13. The CDR3 extends over 17 amino acids. The CDR3 sequence is CATSRAKTVLLANEQFF. CDR3 in DNA: TGTGCCACCAGCAGAGCCAAGACAGTGTTACTAGCGAATGAGCAGTTCTTC.

CDR3 sequence: CASSLAGRENNEQFF. CDR3 nucleotides: TGTGCCAGCAGCTTAGCCGGTAGGGAGAACAATGAGCAGTTCTTC. The genes are TRBV7-9 and TRBJ2-1, with D possibly matching TRBD2 (5 bases). Trimming stripped 0 bases from V and 5 bases from J, with 11 bases between. The CDR3 sequence is 15 residues long. Looked up from germline, CDR1 is SEHNR and CDR2 is FQNEAQ (reference sequence).

This rearrangement joins TRBV18 to TRBJ2-2, with D unclear. CDR3 size: 14 residues. Germline CDR1 reads KGHSH; CDR2 reads LQKENI. Trimming took 1 base from V and 4 from J, leaving 7 bases between them. CDR3 sequence reads: CASSPQSSTGELFF. The DNA for the CDR3 is TGTGCCAGCTCACCACAATCAAGCACCGGGGAGCTGTTTTTT.

The chain uses TRBV7-2 and TRBJ1-2; TRBD1 is a possible D gene (5 bases). Germline CDR1 and CDR2: SGHTA and FQGNSA. The CDR3 totals 14 residues. Trimming left V 3 bases short and J 5 bases short, with 13 bases between. CDR3 nucleotide sequence: TGTGCCAGCAGCTTTCAGGGTTCGAGGTATGGCTACACCTTC. Translation gives CASSFQGSRYGYTF. Filled out from reference TRBV7-2 and TRBJ1-2, the complete variable domain reads GAGVSQSPSNKVTEKGKDVELRCDPISGHTALYWYRQSLGQGLEFLIYFQGNSAPDKSGLPSDRFSAERTGGSVSTLTIQRTQQEDSAVYLCASSFQGSRYGYTFGSGTRLTVV.